The sequence of this T cell receptor (beta chain) was determined in a study of spatial heterogeneity in lung cancer. Overall study results and limits: How many expanded intratumoral alpha and beta TCRs were present tracked the tumor mutation count, which was a count of nonsynonymous mutations. Ubiquitous and regional nonsynonymous mutations were tracked by counts of ubiquitous and regional expanded TCRs, respectively.

Each CDR3 protein gets one entry after TCRdb re-called the 5' RACE reads with MiXCR. The repertoire holds 7,000 to 9,500 distinct CDR3 sequences, with less than 6% as singletons. There are many counts of this clonotype. Its antigen is still unknown. The time point: sample taken at primary tumor resection. The authors sequenced whole RNA from tumor, nontumor lung or frozen PBMC without sorting. Germline V gene lookup returns CDR1 MNHEY and CDR2 SVGAGI. Trimming removed 0 bases from V and 4 bases from J; junction bases left unmatched: 11. The CDR3 runs to 17 residues. The V call is TRBV6-5, the J call TRBJ1-2, with TRBD1 matching over 7 bases. The source material was lung tumor tissue, sampled at surgery. This receptor was taken from a female donor with early-stage non-small cell lung cancer. CDR3 DNA: TGTGCCAGCAGTTACTCACATCCGGGACAGCCTTCCTATGGCTACACCTTC. It encodes CASSYSHPGQPSYGYTF.